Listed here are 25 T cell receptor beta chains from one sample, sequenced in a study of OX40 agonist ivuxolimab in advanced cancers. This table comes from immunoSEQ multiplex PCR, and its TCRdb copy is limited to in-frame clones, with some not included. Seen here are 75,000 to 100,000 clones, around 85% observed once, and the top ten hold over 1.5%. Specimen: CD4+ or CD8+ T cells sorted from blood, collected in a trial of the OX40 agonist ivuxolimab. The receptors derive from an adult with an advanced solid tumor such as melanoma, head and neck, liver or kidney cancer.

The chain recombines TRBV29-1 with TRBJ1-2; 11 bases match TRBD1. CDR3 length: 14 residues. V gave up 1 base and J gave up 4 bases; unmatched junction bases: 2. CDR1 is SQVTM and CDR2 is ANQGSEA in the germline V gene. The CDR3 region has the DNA TGCAGCGTTGAAGGGACAGGGGGCGGCTATGGCTACACCTTC. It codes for CSVEGTGGGYGYTF.

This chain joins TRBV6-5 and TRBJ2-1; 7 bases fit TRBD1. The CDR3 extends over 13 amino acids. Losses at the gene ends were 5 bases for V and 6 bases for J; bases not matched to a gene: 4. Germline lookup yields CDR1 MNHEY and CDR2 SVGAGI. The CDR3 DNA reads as TGTGCCAGCAGTAGGACAGGCGGCAATGAGCAGTTCTTC. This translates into CASSRTGGNEQFF.

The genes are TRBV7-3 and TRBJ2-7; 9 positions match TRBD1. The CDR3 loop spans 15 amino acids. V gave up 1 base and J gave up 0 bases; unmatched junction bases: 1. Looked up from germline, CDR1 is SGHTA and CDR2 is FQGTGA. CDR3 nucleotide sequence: TGTGCCAGCAGCTTAAGACAGGGGGGCTCCTACGAGCAGTACTTC. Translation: CASSLRQGGSYEQYF.

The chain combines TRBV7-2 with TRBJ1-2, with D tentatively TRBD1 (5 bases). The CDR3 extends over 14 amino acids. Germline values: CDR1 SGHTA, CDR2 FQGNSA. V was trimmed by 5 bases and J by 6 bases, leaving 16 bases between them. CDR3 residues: CASSRQQGVDGYTF. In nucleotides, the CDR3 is TGTGCCAGCAGCCGCCAGCAGGGTGTAGATGGCTACACCTTC.

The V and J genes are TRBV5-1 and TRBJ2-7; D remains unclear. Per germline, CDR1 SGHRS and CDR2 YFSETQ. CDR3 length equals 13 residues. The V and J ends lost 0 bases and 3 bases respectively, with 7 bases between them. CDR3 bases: TGCGCCAGCAGCTTGGATGGGGTCTACGAGCAGTACTTC. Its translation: CASSLDGVYEQYF.

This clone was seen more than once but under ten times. The CDR3 bases are TGTGCCAGCAGGAGGGGCGTCAGCTCTGGAAACACCATATATTTT. Protein: CASRRGVSSGNTIYF. This sequence joins TRBV2 and TRBJ1-3; tentative D call: TRBD1 (5 bases). The CDR3 consists of 15 residues. Germline assignment: CDR1 SNHLY and CDR2 FYNNEI. Trimming took 6 bases from V and 0 from J, leaving 12 bases between them.

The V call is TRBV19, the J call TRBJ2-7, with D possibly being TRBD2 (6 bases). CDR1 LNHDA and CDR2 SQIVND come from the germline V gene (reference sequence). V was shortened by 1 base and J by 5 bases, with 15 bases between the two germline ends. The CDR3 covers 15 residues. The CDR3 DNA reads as TGTGCCAGTAGTATAGGGGCGTTGGGGAGGCACGAGCAGTACTTC. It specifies CASSIGALGRHEQYF.

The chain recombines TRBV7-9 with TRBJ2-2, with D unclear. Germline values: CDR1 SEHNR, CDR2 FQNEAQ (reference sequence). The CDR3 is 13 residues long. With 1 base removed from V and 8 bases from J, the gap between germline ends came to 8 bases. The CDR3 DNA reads TGTGCCAGCAGCTTAGTCGCTGAGGGGGAGCTGTTTTTT. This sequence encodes CASSLVAEGELFF.

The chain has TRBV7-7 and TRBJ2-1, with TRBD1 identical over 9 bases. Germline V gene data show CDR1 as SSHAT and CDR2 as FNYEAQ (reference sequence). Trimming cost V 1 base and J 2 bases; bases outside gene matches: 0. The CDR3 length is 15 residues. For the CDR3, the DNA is TGTGCCAGCAGCTTAGGGGACAGGGCCTACAATGAGCAGTTCTTC. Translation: CASSLGDRAYNEQFF.

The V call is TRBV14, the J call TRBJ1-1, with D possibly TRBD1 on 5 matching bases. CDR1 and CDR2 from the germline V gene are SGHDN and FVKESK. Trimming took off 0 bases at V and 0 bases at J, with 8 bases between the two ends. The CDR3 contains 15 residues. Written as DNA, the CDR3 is TGTGCCAGCAGCCAAGAGAAGGGGCTGAACACTGAAGCTTTCTTT. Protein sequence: CASSQEKGLNTEAFF. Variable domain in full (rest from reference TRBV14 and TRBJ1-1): EAGVTQFPSHSVIEKGQTVTLRCDPISGHDNLYWYRRVMGKEIKFLLHFVKESKQDESGMPNNRFLAERTGGTYSTLKVQPAELEDSGVYFCASSQEKGLNTEAFFGQGTRLTVV.

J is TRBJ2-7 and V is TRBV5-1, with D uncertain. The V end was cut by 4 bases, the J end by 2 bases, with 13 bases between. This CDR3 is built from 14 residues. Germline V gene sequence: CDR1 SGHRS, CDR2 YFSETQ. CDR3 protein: CASSPLGRTYEQYF. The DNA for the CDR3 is TGCGCCAGCAGCCCTCTCGGGCGGACCTACGAGCAGTACTTC. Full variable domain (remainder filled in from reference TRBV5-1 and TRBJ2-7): KAGVTQTPRYLIKTRGQQVTLSCSPISGHRSVSWYQQTPGQGLQFLFEYFSETQRNKGNFPGRFSGRQFSNSRSEMNVSTLELGDSALYLCASSPLGRTYEQYFGPGTRLTVT.

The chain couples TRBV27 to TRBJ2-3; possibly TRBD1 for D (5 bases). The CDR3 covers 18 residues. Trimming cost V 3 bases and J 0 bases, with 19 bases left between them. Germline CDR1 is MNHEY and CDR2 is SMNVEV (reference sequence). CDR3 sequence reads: CASSFTARGRSSTDTQYF. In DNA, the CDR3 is TGTGCCAGCAGTTTTACCGCTAGGGGAAGGTCTAGCACAGATACGCAGTATTTT.

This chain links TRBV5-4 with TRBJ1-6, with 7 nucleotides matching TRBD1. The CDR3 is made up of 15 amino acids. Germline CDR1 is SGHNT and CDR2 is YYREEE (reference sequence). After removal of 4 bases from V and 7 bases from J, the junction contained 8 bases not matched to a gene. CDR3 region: CASSKKTGRNSPLHF. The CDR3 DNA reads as TGTGCCAGCAGCAAAAAGACAGGGAGGAATTCACCCCTCCACTTT.

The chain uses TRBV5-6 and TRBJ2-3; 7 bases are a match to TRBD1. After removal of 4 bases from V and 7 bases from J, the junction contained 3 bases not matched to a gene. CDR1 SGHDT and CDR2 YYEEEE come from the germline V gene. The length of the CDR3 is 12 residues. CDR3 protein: CASSRDRHTQYF. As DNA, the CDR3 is TGTGCCAGCAGCCGGGACAGACATACGCAGTATTTT.

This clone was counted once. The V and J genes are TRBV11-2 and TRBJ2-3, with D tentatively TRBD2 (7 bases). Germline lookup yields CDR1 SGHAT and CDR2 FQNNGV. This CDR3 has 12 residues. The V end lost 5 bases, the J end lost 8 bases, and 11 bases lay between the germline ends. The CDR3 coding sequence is TGTGCCAGCAGCCGAGGGGGGGTTACGCAGTATTTT. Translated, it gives CASSRGGVTQYF.

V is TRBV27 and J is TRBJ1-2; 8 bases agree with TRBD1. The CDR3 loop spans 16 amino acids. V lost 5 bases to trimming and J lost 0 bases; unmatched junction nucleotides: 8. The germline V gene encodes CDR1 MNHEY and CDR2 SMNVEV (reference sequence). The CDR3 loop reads CASSPARDRPNYGYTF. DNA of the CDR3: TGTGCCAGCAGTCCCGCCCGGGACAGGCCTAACTATGGCTACACCTTC.

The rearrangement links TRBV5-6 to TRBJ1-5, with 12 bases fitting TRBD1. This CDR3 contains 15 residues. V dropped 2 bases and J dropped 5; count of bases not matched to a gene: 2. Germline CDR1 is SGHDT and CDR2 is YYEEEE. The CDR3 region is CASSLGTGGDQPQHF. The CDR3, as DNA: TGTGCCAGCAGCTTAGGGACAGGGGGCGATCAGCCCCAGCATTTT.

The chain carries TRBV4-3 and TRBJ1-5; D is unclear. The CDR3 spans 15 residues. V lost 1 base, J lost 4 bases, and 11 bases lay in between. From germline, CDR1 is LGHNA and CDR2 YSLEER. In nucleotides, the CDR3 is TGCGCCAGCAGCCAAGCCCAGCGGGGAAATCAGCCCCAGCATTTT. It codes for CASSQAQRGNQPQHF.

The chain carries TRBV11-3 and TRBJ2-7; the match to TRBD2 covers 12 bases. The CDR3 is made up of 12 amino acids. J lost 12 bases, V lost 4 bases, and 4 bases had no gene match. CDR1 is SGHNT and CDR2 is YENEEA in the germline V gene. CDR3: CASSSGLAGTYF. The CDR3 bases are TGTGCCAGCAGCTCCGGACTAGCGGGGACGTACTTC.

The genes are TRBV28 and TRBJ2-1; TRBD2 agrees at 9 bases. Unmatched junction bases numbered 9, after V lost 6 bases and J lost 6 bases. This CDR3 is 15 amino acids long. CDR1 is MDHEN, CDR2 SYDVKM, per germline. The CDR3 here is CASRTRGGLGNEQFF. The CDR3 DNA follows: TGTGCCAGCAGGACGCGGGGGGGCCTCGGCAATGAGCAGTTCTTC.

The CDR3 reads CASSTRGARAGTDTQYF. The CDR3 nucleotides are TGTGCCAGCAGCACGAGGGGGGCCAGGGCTGGCACAGATACGCAGTATTTT. This rearrangement joins TRBV7-6 to TRBJ2-3; D tentatively fits TRBD1 or TRBD2 (6 bases each). The CDR3 is made up of 17 amino acids. Trimming stripped 5 bases from V and 1 base from J, with 19 bases between. Germline V gene data show CDR1 as SGHVS and CDR2 as FNYEAQ.

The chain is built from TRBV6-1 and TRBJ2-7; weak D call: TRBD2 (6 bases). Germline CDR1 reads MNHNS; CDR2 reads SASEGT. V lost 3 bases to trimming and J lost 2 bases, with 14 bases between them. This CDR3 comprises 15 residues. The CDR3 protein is CASSDPGLLTYEQYF. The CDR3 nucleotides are TGTGCCAGCAGTGATCCGGGACTCTTAACCTACGAGCAGTACTTC.

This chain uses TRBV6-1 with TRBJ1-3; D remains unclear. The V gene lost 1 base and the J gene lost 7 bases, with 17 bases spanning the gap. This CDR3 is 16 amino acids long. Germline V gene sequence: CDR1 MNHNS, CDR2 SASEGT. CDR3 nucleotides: TGTGCCAGCAGTGAAGTACAAGGGCTGGCTAGGAACACCATATATTTT. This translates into CASSEVQGLARNTIYF.

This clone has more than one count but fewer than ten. CDR3 region: CASSVRGSKQYF. The CDR3 DNA is TGTGCCAGCAGTGTTCGGGGTAGCAAGCAGTACTTC. The chain carries TRBV2 and TRBJ2-7; a possible D gene is TRBD2 (5 bases). The length of the CDR3 is 12 residues. Trimming pared 4 bases from V and 8 bases from J, leaving 12 bases between. Per germline, CDR1 SNHLY and CDR2 FYNNEI.

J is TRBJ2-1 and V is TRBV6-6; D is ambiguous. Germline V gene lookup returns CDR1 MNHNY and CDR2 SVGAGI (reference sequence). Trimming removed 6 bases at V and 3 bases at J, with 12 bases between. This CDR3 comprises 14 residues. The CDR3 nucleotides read TGTGCCAGCAGGCAAGGAGCGAGCTACAATGAGCAGTTCTTC. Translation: CASRQGASYNEQFF.